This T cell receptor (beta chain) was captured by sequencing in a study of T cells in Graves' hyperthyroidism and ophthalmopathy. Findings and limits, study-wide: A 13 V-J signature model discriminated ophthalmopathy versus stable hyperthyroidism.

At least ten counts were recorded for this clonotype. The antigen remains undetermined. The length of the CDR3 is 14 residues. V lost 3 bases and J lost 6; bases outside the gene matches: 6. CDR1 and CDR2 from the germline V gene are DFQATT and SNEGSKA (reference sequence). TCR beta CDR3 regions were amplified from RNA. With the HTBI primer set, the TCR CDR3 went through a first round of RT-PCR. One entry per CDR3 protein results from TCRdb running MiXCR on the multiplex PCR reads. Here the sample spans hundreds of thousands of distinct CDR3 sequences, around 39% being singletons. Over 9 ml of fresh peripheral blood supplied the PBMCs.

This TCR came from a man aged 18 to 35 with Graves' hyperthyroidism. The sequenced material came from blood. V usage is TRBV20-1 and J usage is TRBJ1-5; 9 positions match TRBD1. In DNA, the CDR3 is TGCAGTGCTAGCTCCACAGGGGGCTCTCAGCCCCAGCATTTT. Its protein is CSASSTGGSQPQHF.